This TCR beta chain originates from a study of blood T cell repertoires in COVID-19. Generated by immunoSEQ multiplex PCR, the TCRdb table keeps only in-frame clones and is missing some. The sample shows tens of thousands of clones, roughly 83% of them seen only once. This CDR3 has 14 residues. With V trimmed by 3 bases and J by 6 bases, 6 bases remained unmatched. The germline V gene has CDR1 SGHDT and CDR2 YYEEEE. This TCR came from a human donor in a cohort sampled during active COVID-19. This chain joins TRBV5-6 and TRBJ1-2; TRBD1 matches 9 bases. The specimen sequenced was peripheral blood. The CDR3 spells CASSWGTGPNGYTF. Here the CDR3 DNA reads TGTGCCAGCAGCTGGGGGACAGGGCCAAATGGCTACACCTTC.